These T cell receptor beta chains were read from a single sample in a study of cytomegalovirus exposure and HLA in healthy donors. Assay: immunoSEQ multiplex PCR; the TCRdb copy retains only in-frame clones and omits some. The table has 130,000 or so clones, approximately 70% seen once. Sequencing input: PBMCs. The receptors come from a man aged 18 to 35 in good health and CMV-seronegative. The CDR3 runs from the conserved cysteine through the conserved F or W. Fields, in order: clone size, V gene, J gene, D gene, CDR3 DNA, CDR3 protein. A D gene is named only where the DNA matches it firmly. The size entry is marked missing in some rows and otherwise reads once, few, many or a size class.

>NA|TRBV7-9|TRBJ2-1|TRBD1
TGTGCCAGCAGCTTAGGCGTGGGAGACAGGGATTTCAATGAGCAGTTCTTC
CASSLGVGDRDFNEQFF
>NA|TRBV10-3|TRBJ1-2|TRBD1
TGTGCCATCACTCGGGACAGCTCCATCACCTTC
CAITRDSSITF
>NA|TRBV7-9|TRBJ2-5|TRBD1
TGTGCCAGCAGCTGGGGGACAGGGAGGGTGGAAGAGACCCAGTACTTC
CASSWGTGRVEETQYF
>NA|TRBV29-1|TRBJ1-1|NA
TGCAGCGCGGCGGCGGGGAGGAACACTGAAGCTTTCTTT
CSAAAGRNTEAFF
>NA|TRBV5-8|TRBJ1-1|TRBD1
TGTGCCAGCAGCTTTTCCAGGGGGCATCGAGTCGGAGGCGGAAGGACTGAAGCTTTCTTT
CASSFSRGHRVGGGRTEAFF
>few|TRBV5-4|TRBJ2-7|NA
TGTGCCAGCAGCTTGGACCCGTCAGGGGACTACGAGCAGTACTTC
CASSLDPSGDYEQYF
>NA|TRBV5-1|TRBJ2-5|TRBD2
TGCGCCAGCAGCTGGGCACTAGCGGGCGGACCCCAAGAGACCCAGTACTTC
CASSWALAGGPQETQYF
>NA|TRBV19|TRBJ1-5|NA
TGTGCCAGTAAAACAGGGAGGGGTAGACAGCCCCAGCATTTT
CASKTGRGRQPQHF
>few|TRBV5-4|TRBJ1-6|NA
TGTGCCAGCAGCTTGGCTGCAGGGAATAATTCACCCCTCCACTTT
CASSLAAGNNSPLHF
>few|TRBV27|TRBJ1-5|NA
TGTGCCAGCAGTGGCCAGGGATCCCCCCAGCATTTT
CASSGQGSPQHF
>once|TRBV14|TRBJ1-1|NA
TGTGCCAGCAGCCAAGCCCCGGGGATATTGAACACTGAAGCTTTCTTT
CASSQAPGILNTEAFF
>NA|TRBV15|TRBJ2-7|TRBD2
TGTGCCACCAGCAGAGGGGGGATGACTAGCGGGTATCGCGAGCAGTACTTC
CATSRGGMTSGYREQYF
>NA|TRBV2|TRBJ2-7|NA
TGTGCCAGCACGTCCTCCTACGAGCAGTACTTC
CASTSSYEQYF
>NA|TRBV4-1|TRBJ2-2|TRBD2
TGCGCCAGCAGCCTTAGCGGCCGGGGGGCCGGGGAGCTGTTTTTT
CASSLSGRGAGELFF
>NA|TRBV2|TRBJ1-3|NA
TGTGCCAGACAGGGACCCATGGGCGGAAACACCATATATTTT
CARQGPMGGNTIYF
>few|TRBV5-1|TRBJ2-7|NA
TGCGCCAGCAGCCGTGGGGGCAGCGAGCAGTACTTC
CASSRGGSEQYF
>NA|TRBV7-9|TRBJ1-1|NA
TGTGCCAGCAGCTCCACCCGGGGTGGGGACACTGAAGCTTTCTTT
CASSSTRGGDTEAFF
>few|TRBV2|TRBJ2-7|TRBD2
TGTGCCAGCATTGGGGCGGGGGGGTACATACACGAGCAGTACTTC
CASIGAGGYIHEQYF
>NA|TRBV7-9|TRBJ1-2|NA
TGTGCCAGCAGCGCCCACAGGGTAACTCACTATGGCTACACCTTC
CASSAHRVTHYGYTF
>NA|TRBV6-1|TRBJ2-7|NA
TGTGCCAGCATTTTAGGGGTGTCGTACGAGCAGTACTTC
CASILGVSYEQYF
>NA|TRBV6-1|TRBJ1-1|TRBD1
TGTGCCAGCATCCTGGACAGGGCTCGTCTCAAAGCTTTCTTT
CASILDRARLKAFF
>NA|TRBV7-8|TRBJ1-5|TRBD1
TGTGCCAGCAGCTTAGGGGCCGGGACAGGAGGCCCCCAGCATTTT
CASSLGAGTGGPQHF
>NA|TRBV5-4|TRBJ2-7|TRBD1
TGTGCCAGCAGCCACATCGGGCAGGGGGCTGGCGAGCAGTACTTC
CASSHIGQGAGEQYF
>NA|TRBV28|TRBJ2-7|NA
TGTGCCAGCATCGGGATATCTTACGAGCAGTACTTC
CASIGISYEQYF
>NA|TRBV18|TRBJ1-2|NA
TGTGCCAGCTCACCACCTGACCCTGGGGCGAGTGGTGGCTACACCTTC
CASSPPDPGASGGYTF
>NA|TRBV5-1|TRBJ2-5|TRBD2
TGCGCCAGCAGCTCTGGTGGGACTAGCGGGAGAGGAAAGACCCAGTACTTC
CASSSGGTSGRGKTQYF
>few|TRBV9|TRBJ1-1|NA
TGTGCCAGCAGCGTAGGCGGCGCCAGATCGAACACTGAAGCTTTCTTT
CASSVGGARSNTEAFF
>NA|TRBV6-5|TRBJ2-5|NA
TGTGCCAGCACCTCTCCAGGTGGAGGAAAAGAGACCCAGTACTTC
CASTSPGGGKETQYF
>few|TRBV19|TRBJ2-4|TRBD1
TGTGCCAGTAGTATATGGACAGGGGGGTTGAGTGGAGCCAAAAACATTCAGTACTTC
CASSIWTGGLSGAKNIQYF
>NA|TRBV5-1|TRBJ2-7|TRBD2
TGCGCCAGCAGCTTGGGTGCCAGCGGGAGTTCATACGAGCAGTACTTC
CASSLGASGSSYEQYF
>NA|TRBV7-2|TRBJ1-5|NA
TGTGCCAGCAGCTTACAGGGTGGTCAAGGTCAGCCCCAGCATTTT
CASSLQGGQGQPQHF